The source of this TCR beta chain is a study of blood T cell repertoires in COVID-19. Study-wide background: Samples taken during acute and convalescent COVID-19 were collected in the United States, Italy and Spain. In each case, the material was cDNA or gDNA derived from T cells, B-cell-depleted T cells, or PBMCs.

In the authors' methods: Researchers report that nucleated cell counts were estimated from reference gene primer amplification. Measured with immunoSEQ multiplex PCR; TCRdb has only the in-frame clones, and not every one. V and J calls plus clone size are reproduced from that table; the DNA served to infer D and trimming. The sample shows roughly 160,000 clones, roughly 85% of them seen only once. CDR1 and CDR2 from the germline V gene are MDHEN and SYDVKM. Trimming removed 3 bases at V and 1 base at J, with 16 bases between. The CDR3 extends over 17 amino acids. This clonotype originated in a woman aged 80 or over with acute or convalescent COVID-19. The J gene is TRBJ1-3, the V gene TRBV28; perhaps TRBD1 as D (5 bases). The specimen was peripheral blood. The DNA of the CDR3 is TGTGCCAGCAGTTTTACATCGTCGGCAGGGTCTGGAAACACCATATATTTT. Translation: CASSFTSSAGSGNTIYF.